This T cell receptor (beta chain) was identified in a study of blood T cells in healthy people across ages. The sample, around 10 milliliters of peripheral blood, was drawn from each donor. PBMCs were isolated at a quantity of at least 6 million per sample. CDR1 SGHRS and CDR2 YFSETQ come from the germline V gene. V lost 3 bases and J lost 3; bases outside the gene matches: 12. CDR3 length: 17 amino acids. This clonotype was recorded a few times. The antigen is undetermined. The study, taken as a whole, reports: Per million T cells, TCR beta diversity dropped about linearly as age rose.

It was with a sample-barcoded 5' primer and a J-beta primer mix that a second PCR of roughly 7 to 12 cycles was run. Every single cDNA molecule received a tag from a template-switch adaptor with 12 random nucleotides. Each CDR3 protein gets one entry after TCRdb re-called the 5' RACE reads with MiXCR. The sample lists about a million distinct CDR3 sequences, roughly two fifths occurring once. The chain has TRBV5-1 and TRBJ2-1; TRBD2 aligns across 7 bases. This clonotype was sampled from a man aged 18 to 29 in good health. The source material was blood. CDR3 residues: CASSSLTGTTNYNEQFF. In DNA form, the CDR3 reads TGCGCCAGCAGCTCACTTACCGGGACTACCAACTACAATGAGCAGTTCTTC.